These T cell receptor beta chains were read from a single sample in a study of T cell clonotyping in hematopoietic cell transplantation. Sequencing was performed with immunoSEQ multiplex PCR; in TCRdb, only in-frame clones are kept and a portion is missing. The table shows about 41,000 clones, with approximately 82% occurring only once. This material consisted of peripheral blood mononuclear cells, taken before stem cell transplant. These receptors originate from a man in his sixties with myelodysplastic syndrome. Some clones in this sample may be carry-over from other donors' samples. CDR3s include the opening cysteine and the closing phenylalanine or tryptophan. Fields, in order: V gene, D gene, J gene, clone size, CDR3 DNA, CDR3 protein. D genes are given only for firm matches. The size field is filled for only some rows; it gives once, few, many or a size class.

>TRBV7-8|TRBD1|TRBJ1-6|once
TGTGCCAGCAGCTCAGACAGGGGGAATAATTCACCCCTCCACTTT
CASSSDRGNNSPLHF
>TRBV6-5|NA|TRBJ1-6|NA
TGTGCCAGCCGCGGGGGAGATAATTCACCCCTCCACTTT
CASRGGDNSPLHF
>TRBV11-2|NA|TRBJ1-6|NA
TGTGCCAGCAGCTTAGAATTCAGCGATAATTCACCCCTCCACTTT
CASSLEFSDNSPLHF
>TRBV6-1|NA|TRBJ2-7|NA
TGTGCCAGCAGTGAAGAGGCCGCCTACGAGCAGTACTTC
CASSEEAAYEQYF
>TRBV6-6|TRBD2|TRBJ2-3|NA
TGTGCCAGCAGTTTCACTAGCGGGGGAACAGATACGCAGTATTTT
CASSFTSGGTDTQYF
>TRBV11-2|TRBD1|TRBJ1-2|NA
TGTGCCAGCAGCTTAGGCGGGACAGGGGTGGGCTATGGCTACACCTTC
CASSLGGTGVGYGYTF
>TRBV5-1|TRBD2|TRBJ2-7|NA
TGCGCCAGCAGCTTGGCGACTAGCGGGACCTACGAGCAGTACTTC
CASSLATSGTYEQYF
>TRBV27|NA|TRBJ1-6|NA
TGTGCCAGCAGTTCAGGATATAATTCACCCCTCCACTTT
CASSSGYNSPLHF
>TRBV19|TRBD1|TRBJ1-5|NA
TGTGCCAGTACTCCTGGGGAGGGACAGGGGCGGTTGAGGACCCAGCATTTT
CASTPGEGQGRLRTQHF
>TRBV4-3|NA|TRBJ1-3|NA
TGCGCCAGCAGCTCACAGCGGGAATTCTCTGGAAACACCATATATTTT
CASSSQREFSGNTIYF
>TRBV15|NA|TRBJ1-2|once
TGTGCCACCAGCCGAGGGGGGGCACAGGCAGCCTATGGCTACACCTTC
CATSRGGAQAAYGYTF
>TRBV29-1|TRBD1|TRBJ2-5|NA
TGCAGCGGCCGACAGGGCGGGGAGACCCAGTACTTC
CSGRQGGETQYF
>TRBV7-9|NA|TRBJ2-5|NA
TGTGCCGGCAGCTTGGGGTTGTCGACGATAGGAGAGACCCAGTACTTC
CAGSLGLSTIGETQYF
>TRBV5-1|NA|TRBJ1-2|NA
TGCGCCAGCAGCATGGGGCTACAGGGAAACTATGGCTACACCTTC
CASSMGLQGNYGYTF
>TRBV13|NA|TRBJ1-6|once
TGTGCCAGCAGTCAAGTCTCGGTGCGGAATTCACCCCTCCACTTT
CASSQVSVRNSPLHF
>TRBV4-1|NA|TRBJ2-3|NA
TGCGCCAGCAGCCTAAGATCGGAGGACCGGTACACAGATACGCAGTATTTT
CASSLRSEDRYTDTQYF
>TRBV5-1|NA|TRBJ2-1|NA
TGCGCCAGCAGCTTTACTCCGGGGACCTACAATGAGCAGTTCTTC
CASSFTPGTYNEQFF
>TRBV6-5|TRBD1|TRBJ1-6|few
TGTGCCAGCAGACGAACAGGGGCCGGGGGACCCCTCCACTTT
CASRRTGAGGPLHF
>TRBV6-5|NA|TRBJ1-6|few
TGTGCCAGCAGACAGGGATCCTCACCCCTCCACTTT
CASRQGSSPLHF
>TRBV5-4|TRBD1|TRBJ1-1|NA
TGTGCCAGCAGCTTGCCAGGGGGCTCTGACACTGAAGCTTTCTTT
CASSLPGGSDTEAFF
>TRBV6-1|NA|TRBJ1-1|few
TGTGCCAGCAGTGAATTTGGTTTAGGACAGAACACTGAAGCTTTCTTT
CASSEFGLGQNTEAFF
>TRBV7-2|TRBD1|TRBJ1-1|NA
TGTGCCAGCGACAGGGGAATGATGAACACTGAAGCTTTCTTT
CASDRGMMNTEAFF
>TRBV7-7|NA|TRBJ1-1|once
TGTGCTAGCAGCCCCTCCAGGGTGAACACTGAAGCTTTCTTT
CASSPSRVNTEAFF
>TRBV19|NA|TRBJ2-7|NA
TGTGCCAGTAGTACGGCCTGGGGGTCCTACGAGCAGTACTTC
CASSTAWGSYEQYF
>TRBV11-2|TRBD2|TRBJ2-2|NA
TGTGCCAGCAGCTTATTAGCGGGGCCCGGGGAGCTGTTTTTT
CASSLLAGPGELFF
>TRBV10-3|TRBD2|TRBJ2-1|NA
TGTGCCATCAGTGTCGGGGGGGCCGATGAGCAGTTCTTC
CAISVGGADEQFF
>TRBV9|NA|TRBJ2-5|NA
TGTGCCAGCAGCAAGGGGGGCCAAGAGACCCAGTACTTC
CASSKGGQETQYF
>TRBV10-3|TRBD1|TRBJ1-1|NA
TGTGCCATCAGTATGACAGGGGAATTGACTGAAGCTTTCTTT
CAISMTGELTEAFF
>TRBV6-6|NA|TRBJ1-6|once
TGTGCCAGCAGTTACAGGGGGAATTATAATTCACCCCTCCACTTT
CASSYRGNYNSPLHF
>TRBV5-1|TRBD1|TRBJ1-2|NA
TGCGCCAGCAGCAGGGACAGGGGGCCAATTGGCTACACCTTC
CASSRDRGPIGYTF
>TRBV4-3|TRBD2|TRBJ2-3|NA
TGCGCCAGCAGCCGCCTACTAGCGGGGGGGCAATCAGATACGCAGTATTTT
CASSRLLAGGQSDTQYF
>TRBV19|TRBD1|TRBJ2-1|NA
TGTGCCAGTAGTATAGATGTCCGACAGGGACAGAATGAGCAGTTCTTC
CASSIDVRQGQNEQFF
>TRBV6-5|NA|TRBJ1-1|NA
TGTGCCAGCAGTTACCGGGACGCCAAGAACACTGAAGCTTTCTTT
CASSYRDAKNTEAFF
>TRBV19|NA|TRBJ1-2|NA
TGTGCCAGTAGTATCACAGGTCCGATCGGCTACACCTTC
CASSITGPIGYTF
>TRBV28|NA|TRBJ1-4|NA
TGTGCCAGCCGGGGGGGGCTCGAAAAACTGTTTTTT
CASRGGLEKLFF
>TRBV5-6|TRBD1|TRBJ2-7|NA
TGTGCCAGCACCGGGACAGGGTCGGCCTACGAGCAGTACTTC
CASTGTGSAYEQYF
>TRBV13|TRBD2|TRBJ2-1|NA
TGTGCCAGCAGCTTCCTACCGACTAGCGGGGGATACAATGAGCAGTTCTTC
CASSFLPTSGGYNEQFF
>TRBV6-5|TRBD1|TRBJ1-4|NA
TGTGCCAGCAGTCCCTGGACAGGGACTAATGAAAAACTGTTTTTT
CASSPWTGTNEKLFF
>TRBV28|NA|TRBJ1-2|NA
TGTGCCACCAGAGGGAGGGGGGCCGTACTGGGTGGCTACACCTTC
CATRGRGAVLGGYTF
>TRBV6-5|TRBD2|TRBJ2-7|once
TGTGCCAGCAACCCGGGACTAGCCTCCTACGAGCAGTACTTC
CASNPGLASYEQYF
>TRBV11-2|NA|TRBJ2-3|NA
TGTGCCAGCAGCATGACTGGCACAGGTACGCAGTATTTT
CASSMTGTGTQYF
>TRBV18|NA|TRBJ1-2|once
TGTGCCAGCTCACCATTAGATCGCGGCTACACCTTC
CASSPLDRGYTF
>TRBV30|TRBD1|TRBJ2-7|NA
TGTGCCTGGAGTAGAGGCAGGGGGCCCGGGTACGAGCAGTACTTC
CAWSRGRGPGYEQYF
>TRBV11-2|TRBD1|TRBJ2-7|NA
TGTGCCAGCAGCTCACCGGGACAGGGGCTTGAGGAGCAGTACTTC
CASSSPGQGLEEQYF
>TRBV23-1|TRBD1|TRBJ1-2|NA
TGCGCCAGCGCGCCGGGACAGGGGGCGCGGGGCTACACCTTC
CASAPGQGARGYTF
>TRBV12-5|NA|TRBJ2-2|NA
TGTGCTAGTGGTTCGACGGCCGGGGAGCTGTTTTTT
CASGSTAGELFF
>TRBV28|NA|TRBJ1-2|few
TGTGCCAGCAGTTTCGGGCTCGCTAACTATGGCTACACCTTC
CASSFGLANYGYTF
>TRBV21-1|NA|TRBJ2-7|NA
TGTGCCAGCAGCAAAATAGGCAGGGAGGGTGAGGCCTACGAGCAGTACTTC
CASSKIGREGEAYEQYF
>TRBV30|TRBD1|TRBJ1-1|NA
TGTGCCTGGATTGCCGGGACAGGCACTGAAGCTTTCTTT
CAWIAGTGTEAFF
>TRBV6-1|TRBD1|TRBJ1-2|few
TGTGCCAGCAGTGCCGGGACAGGGGGCTCGGGCTATGGCTACACCTTC
CASSAGTGGSGYGYTF